These 31 T cell receptor beta chains were all obtained from the same sample, sequenced in a study of regulatory T cells in long-lasting Graves disease (dated by TCRdb to 2020 to 2022). Library preparation employed multiplex PCR. Sequencing used an Illumina HiSeq 4000. TCR beta libraries were built with iRepertoire HTBI primers and Arm-PCR amplification of CDR3 regions. TCRdb trimmed the raw reads at Q25, called clones with MiXCR and kept productive beta chains. Entries that share a CDR3 protein sequence are merged under the most common genes and DNA. For this sample there are under 450,000 distinct CDR3 sequences; under 20% appear just once. The ten most abundant clones make up roughly 21% of the sample. The time point label on this specimen signifies: newly diagnosed GD, antithyroid drugs for less than 3 months. For both TCR sequencing and RNA sequencing, RNA was extracted from PBMCs using TRIzol.

The sample was also linked to a second study, of T cells in Graves' hyperthyroidism and ophthalmopathy.

Sample: peripheral blood mononuclear cells (PBMCs), taken at new diagnosis, from a patient treated with antithyroid drugs. The receptors come from a woman aged 18-35 years with Graves disease. Donor details come from another sample of the same person, matched by shared clones.

This clonotype was picked up many times. This rearrangement joins TRBV24-1 to TRBJ1-2; 7 bases map to TRBD1. The CDR3 consists of 19 residues. Trimming at V came to 2 bases and at J to 4 bases, leaving 18 bases not matched to a gene. Per the germline V gene, CDR1 is KGHDR and CDR2 is SFDVKD. This CDR3 reads CATSDSGGFAPGEVYGYTF. DNA of the CDR3: TGTGCCACCAGTGATTCAGGGGGGTTCGCACCCGGCGAAGTCTATGGCTACACCTTC.

This clonotype came up many times. The gene calls are TRBV27 and TRBJ2-1, with no clear D. V was clipped by 2 bases and J by 3 bases, with 8 bases between them. The germline gives CDR1 MNHEY, CDR2 SMNVEV (reference sequence). The CDR3 spans 14 residues. CDR3 sequence: CASSLPGSYNEQFF. The CDR3, as DNA: TGTGCCAGCAGTTTACCCGGTAGCTACAATGAGCAGTTCTTC.

This chain uses TRBV19 with TRBJ1-6, with 10 bases aligning to TRBD1. Germline trimming cut 2 bases from V and 7 bases from J; bases unmatched to any gene: 5. This CDR3 has 16 residues. The germline CDR1 and CDR2 sequences are LNHDA and SQIVND (reference sequence). CDR3 amino acids: CASSIRDRGLNSPLHF. The CDR3 DNA reads as TGTGCCAGTAGTATAAGGGACAGGGGTCTGAATTCACCCCTCCACTTT.

The chain has TRBV15 and TRBJ1-2; TRBD1 is a possible D gene (5 bases). The CDR3 is 13 amino acids. Trimming took off 0 bases at V and 8 bases at J, with 10 bases between the two ends. Germline V CDR1 and CDR2: LNHNV, YYDKDF (reference sequence). The CDR3 DNA is TGTGCCACCAGCAGAGACCAGGGAGTAGGCTACACCTTC. This codes for CATSRDQGVGYTF.

J is TRBJ1-1 and V is TRBV9, with D unresolved. Germline V gene sequence: CDR1 SGDLS, CDR2 YYNGEE. Trimming took off 1 base at V and 5 bases at J, with 9 bases between the two ends. This CDR3 is 13 amino acids long. In nucleotides, the CDR3 is TGTGCCAGCAGCGTATCAGCGGGGACTGAAGCTTTCTTT. This sequence encodes CASSVSAGTEAFF.

This clonotype was found once. A much larger clone lies one base from this, so it may be a read error. The CDR3 protein is CASSGPNRRLYELYF. CDR3 nucleotide sequence: TGTGCCAGCAGCGGGCCCAACAGGAGACTCTACGAGCTGTACTTC. The J gene is TRBJ2-7, the V gene TRBV5-1; tentative D call: TRBD2 (6 bases). The CDR3 spans 15 residues. Germline V gene sequence: CDR1 SGHRS, CDR2 YFSETQ.

In this sample, this clonotype turned up many times. CDR3 residues: CASSQRTGAGEQYF. The CDR3 nucleotides read TGTGCCAGTAGTCAACGGACAGGGGCGGGAGAGCAGTACTTC. V gene TRBV6-1 combines with J gene TRBJ2-7, with 9 bases aligning to TRBD1. V lost 9 bases, J lost 7 bases, and 13 bases stayed unmatched. Germline V lookup: CDR1 MNHNS, CDR2 SASEGT. This CDR3 is 14 amino acids long.

This sequence joins TRBV24-1 and TRBJ1-1; possible D gene TRBD1, 5 bases. Trimming left V 7 bases short and J 0 bases short, with 8 bases between. The CDR3 has 13 residues. From germline, CDR1 is KGHDR and CDR2 SFDVKD. This chain's CDR3 is CATRVDMNTEAFF. CDR3 DNA: TGTGCCACCAGGGTGGACATGAACACTGAAGCTTTCTTT.

In this sample, this clonotype turned up many times. This sequence joins TRBV15 and TRBJ2-1; D remains ambiguous. This CDR3 comprises 17 residues. CDR1 is LNHNV and CDR2 is YYDKDF in the germline V gene (reference sequence). Trimming pared 3 bases from V and 0 bases from J, leaving 15 bases between. This CDR3 reads CATSRSPRISSYNEQFF. The CDR3 bases are TGTGCCACCAGCAGGAGCCCCAGGATTTCCTCCTACAATGAGCAGTTCTTC.

This clonotype was detected ten times or more. This chain uses TRBV6-2 or TRBV6-3 with TRBJ2-2; D uncertain. The germline CDR1 and CDR2 sequences are MNHEY and SVGEGT. The CDR3 spans 14 residues. Trimming cost V 2 bases and J 1 base, with 5 bases left between them. CDR3 coding DNA: TGTGCCAGCAGTTACGCGGAGAACACCGGGGAGCTGTTTTTT. It encodes CASSYAENTGELFF.

This clonotype was counted at least ten times. The chain links TRBV7-2 to TRBJ2-1; D perhaps matches TRBD1 (6 bases). Germline V lookup: CDR1 SGHTA, CDR2 FQGNSA. The V end lost 1 base, the J end lost 4 bases, and 14 bases lay between the germline ends. This CDR3 has 16 amino acids. The chain's CDR3 is CASSLGRQGLYNEQFF. For the CDR3, the DNA is TGTGCCAGCAGCTTAGGTCGGCAGGGGCTATACAATGAGCAGTTCTTC.

The table lists this clonotype with a few counts. The chain joins TRBV9 to TRBJ2-7; D gene uncertain. The CDR3 contains 12 residues. Germline CDR1 SGDLS, CDR2 YYNGEE. V lost 0 bases and J lost 6, with 7 bases in between. This CDR3 is CASSVEGAEQYF. DNA of the CDR3: TGTGCCAGCAGCGTAGAAGGTGCCGAGCAGTACTTC.

The chain is built from TRBV6-1 and TRBJ2-1; TRBD1 agrees at 9 bases. This CDR3 is 13 amino acids long. Germline V gene data show CDR1 as MNHNS and CDR2 as SASEGT. The V gene end was trimmed by 6 bases and the J gene end by 8 bases; junction bases not matched to a gene: 5. CDR3 region: CASSPQGADEQFF. CDR3 DNA sequence: TGTGCCAGCAGCCCACAGGGGGCCGATGAGCAGTTCTTC.

This clonotype was detected ten times or more. Here the CDR3 DNA reads TGTGCCTGGGGGGGGACTCCCTCCACAGATACGCAGTATTTT. Translating gives CAWGGTPSTDTQYF. The chain joins TRBV30 to TRBJ2-3; the D gene is possibly TRBD2 (6 bases). CDR3 length: 14 residues. Trimming stripped 5 bases from V and 2 bases from J, with 14 bases between. Germline CDR1 reads GTSNPN; CDR2 reads SVGIG (reference sequence).

This clonotype was seen more than once but under ten times. This chain uses TRBV20-1 with TRBJ2-7; D not resolved. There are 15 residues in the CDR3. Between the trimmed V and J ends, which lost 3 bases and 0 bases, there was a span of 15 bases. Germline assignment: CDR1 DFQATT and CDR2 SNEGSKA (reference sequence). CDR3 amino acids: CSASDLRTSSYEQYF. CDR3 bases: TGCAGTGCTAGTGATCTCCGTACGAGCTCCTACGAGCAGTACTTC.

The gene calls are TRBV9 and TRBJ1-6, with D perhaps matching TRBD1 (5 bases). The CDR3 is 17 residues long. V was cut by 4 bases and J by 4 bases, with 18 bases left in between. Germline lookup yields CDR1 SGDLS and CDR2 YYNGEE. This chain's CDR3 is CASSSTGQVSYNSPLHF. The CDR3 bases are TGTGCCAGCAGCTCCACGGGGCAGGTTTCGTATAATTCACCCCTCCACTTT.

The chain recombines TRBV6-1 with TRBJ2-7; D remains ambiguous. Germline V gene lookup returns CDR1 MNHNS and CDR2 SASEGT. Trimming shortened V by 4 bases and J by 2 bases, and 12 bases separated the two germline ends. The CDR3 covers 14 residues. The CDR3 DNA follows: TGTGCCAGCAGTGTACCCGACACGACCTACGAGCAGTACTTC. Translated, it gives CASSVPDTTYEQYF.

The chain joins TRBV5-1 to TRBJ2-3; D is undetermined. V lost 2 bases, J lost 4 bases, and 8 bases lay in between. In germline, CDR1 is SGHRS, CDR2 YFSETQ. The CDR3 has 13 amino acids. The CDR3 coding sequence is TGCGCCAGCAGCTTCCGTCAGTCAGATACGCAGTATTTT. Translating it yields CASSFRQSDTQYF.

With respect to this clonotype: This may be a read error, as it is one base from a much larger clone. V gene TRBV7-2 combines with J gene TRBJ1-1, with D possibly TRBD1 on 5 matching bases. V was clipped by 3 bases and J by 4 bases, with 12 bases between them. CDR1 and CDR2 from the germline V gene are SGHTA and FQGNSA. This CDR3 contains 14 residues. The CDR3 loop reads CASSFQGIGTEAFF. The CDR3 DNA reads TGTGCCAGCAGCTTCCAGGGTATTGGCACTGAAGCTTTCTTT. The full variable domain, its missing parts supplied by reference TRBV7-2 and TRBJ1-1, is GAGVSQSPSNKVTEKGKDVELRCDPISGHTALYWYRQSLGQGLEFLIYFQGNSAPDKSGLPSDRFSAERTGGSVSTLTIQRTQQEDSAVYLCASSFQGIGTEAFFGQGTRLTVV.

Remarks on this clonotype: A single base separates this from a much larger clone, so it may be a read error. This chain uses TRBV3-1 with TRBJ2-4, with D possibly matching TRBD2 (6 bases). The CDR3 contains 16 residues. Germline CDR1 reads LGHDT; CDR2 reads YNNKEL (reference sequence). Trimming took off 4 bases at V and 3 bases at J, with 16 bases between the two ends. In nucleotides, the CDR3 is TGTGCCAGCAGCCTTTGTCGGGGGTTGGGCAAAAACATTCAGTACTTC. Its translation: CASSLCRGLGKNIQYF.

This sequence joins TRBV15 and TRBJ2-7; possibly TRBD1 for D (6 bases). Per germline, CDR1 LNHNV and CDR2 YYDKDF (reference sequence). The CDR3 extends over 14 amino acids. Trimming took off 0 bases at V and 4 bases at J, with 10 bases between the two ends. In DNA form, the CDR3 reads TGTGCCACCAGCAGAGAAAGGACAGTGTACGAGCAGTACTTC. Translation gives CATSRERTVYEQYF.

The chain carries TRBV6-9 and TRBJ1-5, with 7 bases fitting TRBD1. This CDR3 spans 13 amino acids. In germline, CDR1 is MNHGY, CDR2 SVAAGI. After removal of 4 bases from V and 5 bases from J, the junction contained 2 bases not matched to a gene. CDR3 in amino acids: CASSSDRDQPQHF. The CDR3 coding sequence is TGTGCCAGCAGTTCCGACAGGGATCAGCCCCAGCATTTT.

This clonotype came up many times. The chain has TRBV15 and TRBJ2-1, with a weak D call TRBD1 (6 bases). Looked up from germline, CDR1 is LNHNV and CDR2 is YYDKDF (reference sequence). Trimming stripped 5 bases from V and 8 bases from J, with 28 bases between. The CDR3 sequence is 18 residues long. The CDR3 nucleotides are TGTGCCACCAGCGGAAGAGCCGAAACAGGGCCGATGAGAGATGAGCAGTTCTTC. Protein product: CATSGRAETGPMRDEQFF.

The chain couples TRBV19 to TRBJ1-6; 7 positions match TRBD1. In germline, CDR1 is LNHDA, CDR2 SQIVND (reference sequence). The CDR3 has 14 residues. J lost 10 bases, V lost 8 bases, and 11 bases had no gene match. The DNA of the CDR3 is TGTGCCAGTGACCTCACAGGGGCGGAATCACCCCTCCACTTT. It yields the protein CASDLTGAESPLHF.

This clonotype came up once. This sequence joins TRBV27 and TRBJ1-2; the D gene is possibly TRBD1 (6 bases). The CDR3 contains 15 residues. Trimming left V 6 bases short and J 6 bases short, with 20 bases between. Germline CDR1 is MNHEY and CDR2 is SMNVEV (reference sequence). The CDR3 DNA reads as TGTGCCAGCAGGCACGTGGGAGGGGGGGGTAATGGCTACACCTTC. This gives the protein CASRHVGGGGNGYTF.

This clonotype was observed many times. The chain uses TRBV7-9 and TRBJ2-3; 14 bases match TRBD2. The CDR3 extends over 17 amino acids. In germline, CDR1 is SEHNR, CDR2 FQNEAQ (reference sequence). V was clipped by 0 bases and J by 4 bases; unmatched bases: 3. For the CDR3, the DNA is TGTGCCAGCAGCTTAGCGAGACTAGCGGGAGGGGCAGATACGCAGTATTTT. Amino acid sequence: CASSLARLAGGADTQYF.

This clonotype was observed a handful of times. The chain has TRBV7-8 and TRBJ1-5; the D gene is possibly TRBD1 (5 bases). CDR1 is SGHVS, CDR2 FQNEAQ, per germline. The CDR3 runs 18 residues. Trimming left V 1 base short and J 0 bases short, with 16 bases between. DNA for the CDR3: TGTGCCAGCAGCTTAGGGGAGGGGTTTGGGCTTAGCAATCAGCCCCAGCATTTT. Protein: CASSLGEGFGLSNQPQHF. Combining the CDR3 with reference TRBV7-8 and TRBJ1-5 gives the whole variable domain GAGVSQSPRYKVAKRGQDVALRCDPISGHVSLFWYQQALGQGPEFLTYFQNEAQLDKSGLPSDRFFAERPEGSVSTLKIQRTQQEDSAVYLCASSLGEGFGLSNQPQHFGDGTRLSIL.

This clonotype was recorded a few times. The rearrangement joins TRBV12-3 or TRBV12-4 to TRBJ1-6; 8 bases are a match to TRBD1. This CDR3 is built from 16 residues. The ends lost 2 bases at V and 3 bases at J; junction bases unmatched: 3. CDR3 sequence: CASSLTGGFYNSPLHF. In nucleotides, the CDR3 is TGTGCCAGCAGTTTAACAGGGGGATTCTATAATTCACCCCTCCACTTT.

About this clonotype itself: A much larger clone sits a single nucleotide away, making a read error possible. The chain joins TRBV5-5 to TRBJ2-2; tentatively, D is TRBD1 or TRBD2 (5 bases each). Germline CDR1 reads SGHKS; CDR2 reads YYEKEE (reference sequence). The CDR3 is 13 amino acids. The CDR3 protein is CASSPGLTGEPFF. The CDR3 DNA sequence: TGTGCCAGCAGCCCGGGGCTGACCGGGGAGCCGTTTTTT. The complete variable domain, with remaining parts taken from reference TRBV5-5 and TRBJ2-2, reads DAGVTQSPTHLIKTRGQQVTLRCSPISGHKSVSWYQQVLGQGPQFIFQYYEKEERGRGNFPDRFSARQFPNYSSELNVNALLLGDSALYLCASSPGLTGEPFFGEGSRLTVL.

This chain uses TRBV9 with TRBJ2-2, with D hard to call. There are 17 residues in the CDR3. Germline V CDR1 and CDR2: SGDLS, YYNGEE. Trimming took off 1 base at V and 3 bases at J, with 16 bases between the two ends. CDR3 DNA sequence: TGTGCCAGCAGCGTAATGGTTAAGACGTTAGACACCGGGGAGCTGTTTTTT. This sequence encodes CASSVMVKTLDTGELFF.

This clonotype came up many times. V and J are TRBV3-1 and TRBJ2-7, with D possibly matching TRBD1 (5 bases). This CDR3 is built from 13 residues. V dropped 5 bases and J dropped 6 bases, with 14 bases sitting between them. Germline V gene sequence: CDR1 LGHDT, CDR2 YNNKEL (reference sequence). The CDR3 DNA sequence: TGTGCCAGCAGCGCAACAGGACCCGTCGAGCAGTACTTC. Amino acid sequence: CASSATGPVEQYF.